These T cell receptor beta chains were read from a single sample in a study of blood T cell repertoires in COVID-19. Sequencing used immunoSEQ multiplex PCR; TCRdb keeps in-frame clones, though not all of them. The sample records approximately 170,000 clones, 86% being singletons. Source material: peripheral blood. These receptors were obtained from a man aged 65-85 years with acute or convalescent COVID-19. The CDR3 runs from the conserved cysteine through the conserved F or W. D genes are given only for firm matches.

j_call: TRBJ2-1
v_call: TRBV7-8
d_call: TRBD1
cdr3_nt: TGTGCCAGCAGCTTCAGAACACAACCCGGGACAGGGGACTACAATGAGCAGTTCTTC
cdr3_aa: CASSFRTQPGTGDYNEQFF

j_call: TRBJ2-1
v_call: TRBV9
d_call: .
cdr3_nt: TGTGCCAGTCAAGCCCTTCTAGACTACAATGAGCAGTTCTTC
cdr3_aa: CASQALLDYNEQFF

j_call: TRBJ2-7
v_call: TRBV27
d_call: TRBD1
cdr3_nt: TGTGCCAGCAGTTTATCCCCCGGGACAGGGGACTACGAGCAGTACTTC
cdr3_aa: CASSLSPGTGDYEQYF

j_call: TRBJ2-2
v_call: TRBV20-1
d_call: .
cdr3_nt: TGCAGTGCTAGTAACGTAGCCACCGGGGAGCTGTTTTTT
cdr3_aa: CSASNVATGELFF

j_call: TRBJ2-3
v_call: TRBV27
d_call: TRBD2
cdr3_nt: TGTGCCAGCAGTCTAGCGGACCGCACAGATACGCAGTATTTT
cdr3_aa: CASSLADRTDTQYF

j_call: TRBJ2-3
v_call: TRBV12-5
d_call: .
cdr3_nt: TGTGCTAGTGGTTTGGGTTCCTCTAGCACAGATACGCAGTATTTT
cdr3_aa: CASGLGSSSTDTQYF

j_call: TRBJ1-5
v_call: TRBV30
d_call: .
cdr3_nt: TGTGCCTGGAGTGACGGGTTAGATCAGCCCCAGCATTTT
cdr3_aa: CAWSDGLDQPQHF

j_call: TRBJ1-2
v_call: TRBV4-2
d_call: TRBD1
cdr3_nt: TGTGCCAGCAGCCAAGTAGGGACAGGGTCTTGGGGCTACACCTTC
cdr3_aa: CASSQVGTGSWGYTF

j_call: TRBJ1-2
v_call: TRBV7-8
d_call: .
cdr3_nt: TGTGCCAGCAGCTTAGACAGGGTCCGGGACTATGGCTACACCTTC
cdr3_aa: CASSLDRVRDYGYTF

j_call: TRBJ2-1
v_call: TRBV27
d_call: TRBD2
cdr3_nt: TGTACCAGCAGCTCACTAGCGGGGGGGTACAATGAGCAGTTCTTC
cdr3_aa: CTSSSLAGGYNEQFF

j_call: TRBJ2-2
v_call: TRBV19
d_call: TRBD1
cdr3_nt: TGTGCCAGTAGTATATATGGGACAGCTTTTTCTCACACCGGGGAGCTGTTTTTT
cdr3_aa: CASSIYGTAFSHTGELFF

j_call: TRBJ2-7
v_call: TRBV6-5
d_call: .
cdr3_nt: TGTGCCAGCAGTTACCAAGCAGGTACGAGCGGGCAGTACTTC
cdr3_aa: CASSYQAGTSGQYF

j_call: TRBJ2-7
v_call: TRBV27
d_call: .
cdr3_nt: TGTGCCAGCAGTGCGCGCGGCCCGGTGTACGAGCAGTACTTC
cdr3_aa: CASSARGPVYEQYF

j_call: TRBJ2-2
v_call: TRBV4-1
d_call: .
cdr3_nt: TGCGCCAGCAGCCAAGATCGAGGGGGGGACACCGGGGAGCTGTTTTTT
cdr3_aa: CASSQDRGGDTGELFF